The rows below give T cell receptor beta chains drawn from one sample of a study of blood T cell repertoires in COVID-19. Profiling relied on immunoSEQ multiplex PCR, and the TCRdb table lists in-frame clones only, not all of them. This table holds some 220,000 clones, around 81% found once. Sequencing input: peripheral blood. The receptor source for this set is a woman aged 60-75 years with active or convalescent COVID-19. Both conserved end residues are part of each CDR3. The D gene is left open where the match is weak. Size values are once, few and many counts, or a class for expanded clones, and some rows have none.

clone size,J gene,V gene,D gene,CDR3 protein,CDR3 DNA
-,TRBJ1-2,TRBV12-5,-,CASGPRLEYGYTF,TGTGCTAGTGGTCCTAGACTGGAGTATGGCTACACCTTC
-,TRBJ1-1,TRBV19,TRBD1,CASRGARGTGTEAFF,TGTGCCAGTAGGGGGGCACGCGGGACAGGGACTGAAGCTTTCTTT
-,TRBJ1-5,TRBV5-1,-,CASSLRGNQPQHF,TGCGCCAGCAGCTTGCGGGGGAATCAGCCCCAGCATTTT
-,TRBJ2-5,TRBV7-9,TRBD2,CASSLGSGGAETQYF,TGTGCCAGCAGCTTAGGTAGCGGGGGGGCAGAGACCCAGTACTTC
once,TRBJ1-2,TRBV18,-,CASSPDRGDGYTF,TGTGCCAGCTCACCAGACCGGGGGGATGGCTACACCTTC
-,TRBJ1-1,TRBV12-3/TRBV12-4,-,CASRPGQNTEAFF,TGTGCCAGCAGACCGGGACAGAACACTGAAGCTTTCTTT
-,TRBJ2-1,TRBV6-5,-,CASSPTGYNEQFF,TGTGCCAGCAGTCCAACAGGTTACAATGAGCAGTTCTTC
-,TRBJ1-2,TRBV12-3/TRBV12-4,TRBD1,CASSGQGIYGYTF,TGTGCCAGCTCGGGACAGGGAATCTATGGCTACACCTTC
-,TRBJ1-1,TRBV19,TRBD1,CASSSPGQANTEAFF,TGTGCCAGTAGTTCCCCCGGACAGGCAAACACTGAAGCTTTCTTT
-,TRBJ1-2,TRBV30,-,CAWTLGQGIWYGYTF,TGTGCCTGGACGCTCGGGCAGGGGATATGGTATGGCTACACCTTC
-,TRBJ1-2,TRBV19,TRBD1,CASSKQQGRANYGYTF,TGTGCCAGTAGTAAGCAACAGGGGAGAGCTAACTATGGCTACACCTTC
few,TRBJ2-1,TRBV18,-,CASSGGSSYNEQFF,TGTGCCAGCTCGGGGGGAAGCTCCTACAATGAGCAGTTCTTC
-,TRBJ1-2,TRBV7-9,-,CASSLKWTAPLNYGYTF,TGTGCCAGCAGCTTAAAGTGGACAGCACCTCTTAACTATGGCTACACCTTC
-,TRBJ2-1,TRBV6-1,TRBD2,CASSEVLAGPAYNEQFF,TGTGCCAGCAGTGAAGTACTAGCGGGTCCTGCCTACAATGAGCAGTTCTTC
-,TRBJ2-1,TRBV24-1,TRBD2,CATSDFSSGSWGEQFF,TGTGCCACCAGTGATTTCTCTAGCGGGAGTTGGGGTGAGCAGTTCTTC
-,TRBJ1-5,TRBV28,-,CASSPSNQPQHF,TGTGCCAGCAGTCCGAGCAATCAGCCCCAGCATTTT
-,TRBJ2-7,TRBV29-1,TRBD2,CSVQSGVAGPPGEQYF,TGCAGCGTACAAAGCGGAGTAGCGGGCCCCCCAGGGGAGCAGTACTTC
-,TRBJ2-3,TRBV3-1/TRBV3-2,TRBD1,CASSAASYRQGSADTQYF,TGTGCCAGCAGCGCCGCCTCTTATAGACAGGGGAGTGCAGATACGCAGTATTTT
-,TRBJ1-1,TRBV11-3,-,CASSLERSTEAFF,TGTGCCAGCAGCTTAGAAAGGAGCACTGAAGCTTTCTTT
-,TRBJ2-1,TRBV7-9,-,CASSPTAEPYNEQFF,TGTGCCAGCAGCCCCACGGCGGAACCTTACAATGAGCAGTTCTTC
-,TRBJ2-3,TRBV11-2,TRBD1,CASSLDQGAADTQYF,TGTGCCAGCAGCTTAGATCAGGGGGCGGCAGATACGCAGTATTTT
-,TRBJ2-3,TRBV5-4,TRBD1,CASSFRTGGMNTQYF,TGTGCCAGCAGCTTTCGCACAGGGGGCATGAATACGCAGTATTTT
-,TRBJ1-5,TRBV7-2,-,CASSLAPRGLRVGGSNQPQHF,TGTGCCAGCAGCTTAGCGCCCCGGGGACTGAGAGTAGGTGGGAGCAATCAGCCCCAGCATTTT
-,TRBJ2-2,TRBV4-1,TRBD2,CASSQFTTSGRAHGELFF,TGCGCCAGCAGCCAATTTACGACTAGCGGGAGGGCCCACGGGGAGCTGTTTTTT
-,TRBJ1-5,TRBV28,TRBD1,CASSSTGVWPQHF,TGTGCCAGCAGTTCGACAGGGGTTTGGCCCCAGCATTTT
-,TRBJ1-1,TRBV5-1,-,CASSPGRTDTEAFF,TGCGCCAGCAGCCCGGGAAGGACCGACACTGAAGCTTTCTTT
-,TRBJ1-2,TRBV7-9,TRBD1,CASSRVEPGGGYTF,TGTGCCAGCAGCCGGGTGGAGCCAGGGGGTGGCTACACCTTC
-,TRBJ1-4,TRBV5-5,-,CASSLQGLNEKLFF,TGTGCCAGCAGCTTGCAGGGGCTTAATGAAAAACTGTTTTTT
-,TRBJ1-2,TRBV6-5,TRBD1,CASSRDRGIYGYTF,TGTGCCAGCAGTCGGGACAGGGGAATCTATGGCTACACCTTC
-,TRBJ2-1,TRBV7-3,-,CASSLLRNGEQFF,TGTGCCAGCAGCTTATTGCGAAACGGTGAGCAGTTCTTC
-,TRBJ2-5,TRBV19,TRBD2,CASRRRGEQETQYF,TGTGCCAGTAGACGGCGGGGGGAACAAGAGACCCAGTACTTC
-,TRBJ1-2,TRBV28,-,CASSLGGSSGNYGYTF,TGTGCCAGCAGTTTAGGGGGCTCATCCGGGAACTATGGCTACACCTTC
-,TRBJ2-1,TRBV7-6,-,CASSLAAYASSYNEQFF,TGTGCCAGCAGCTTAGCGGCGTACGCTAGCTCCTACAATGAGCAGTTCTTC
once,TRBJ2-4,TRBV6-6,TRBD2,CASSYTSGSIVNIQYF,TGTGCCAGCAGTTACACTAGCGGGAGTATTGTAAACATTCAGTACTTC
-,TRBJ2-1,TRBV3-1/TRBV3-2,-,CASSSLDNEQFF,TGTGCCAGCAGCTCCCTAGACAATGAGCAGTTCTTC
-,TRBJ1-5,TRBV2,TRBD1,CASSGQGGNQPQHF,TGTGCCAGCAGTGGACAGGGTGGAAATCAGCCCCAGCATTTT
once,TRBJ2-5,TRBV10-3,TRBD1,CAISEPGTGGETQYF,TGTGCCATCAGTGAACCCGGGACAGGGGGAGAGACCCAGTACTTC
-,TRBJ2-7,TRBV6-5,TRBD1,CASSQGAFYEQYF,TGTGCCAGTTCACAGGGGGCCTTCTACGAGCAGTACTTC
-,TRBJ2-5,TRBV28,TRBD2,CASSSPSPWTSKETQYF,TGTGCCAGCAGTTCCCCGAGCCCCTGGACTAGCAAAGAGACCCAGTACTTC
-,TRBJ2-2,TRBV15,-,CATSRDRVGQELFF,TGTGCCACCAGCAGAGATAGAGTGGGGCAGGAGCTGTTTTTT
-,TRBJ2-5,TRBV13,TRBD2,CASSLTSGQETQYF,TGTGCCAGCAGCTTGACTAGCGGGCAAGAGACCCAGTACTTC
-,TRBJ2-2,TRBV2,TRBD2,CASTGGDGTGELFF,TGTGCCAGCACGGGAGGGGACGGCACCGGGGAGCTGTTTTTT
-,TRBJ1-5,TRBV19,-,CASSNTHSNQPQHF,TGTGCCAGTAGTAACACGCATAGCAATCAGCCCCAGCATTTT
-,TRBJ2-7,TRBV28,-,CASRETGRVSWISYEQYF,TGTGCCAGCAGGGAAACAGGGCGGGTATCTTGGATCTCCTACGAGCAGTACTTC
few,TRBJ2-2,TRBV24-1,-,CATSPAGNTGELFF,TGTGCCACCAGCCCCGCGGGGAACACCGGGGAGCTGTTTTTT
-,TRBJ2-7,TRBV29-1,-,CSVETGYEQYF,TGCAGCGTTGAAACGGGTTACGAGCAGTACTTC
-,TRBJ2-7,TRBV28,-,CAVSTRSEGTGVGKQYF,TGTGCCGTCAGTACTAGGTCCGAAGGTACTGGGGTTGGAAAGCAGTACTTC
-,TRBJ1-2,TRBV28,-,CASSLSTGIPYGYTF,TGTGCCAGCAGTTTATCCACAGGGATCCCGTATGGCTACACCTTC
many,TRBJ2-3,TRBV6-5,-,CASSYSRIPNADTQYF,TGTGCCAGCAGTTACTCGAGAATCCCCAACGCGGATACGCAGTATTTT
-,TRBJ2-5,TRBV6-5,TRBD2,CASSHSGEVEETQYF,TGTGCCAGCAGCCACAGCGGGGAGGTAGAGGAGACCCAGTACTTC
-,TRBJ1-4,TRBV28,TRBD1,CASSPHRGTTNEKLFF,TGTGCCAGCAGTCCCCACAGGGGGACGACTAATGAAAAACTGTTTTTT
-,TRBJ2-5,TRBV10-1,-,CASRIPGGGGGPSQETQYF,TGCGCCAGCAGAATCCCAGGAGGTGGGGGGGGCCCTTCCCAAGAGACCCAGTACTTC
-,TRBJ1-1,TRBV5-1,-,CASSADSGARTEAFF,TGCGCCAGCAGCGCGGACTCAGGGGCTAGGACTGAAGCTTTCTTT
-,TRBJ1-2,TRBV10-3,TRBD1,CAIRGQGMANYGYTF,TGTGCCATCAGGGGACAGGGGATGGCTAACTATGGCTACACCTTC